The clone carrying this T cell receptor (beta chain) was counted many times. The target antigen is unknown. Via MiXCR, TCRdb re-called the 5' RACE reads, giving one row per CDR3 protein. The sample includes approximately 1.8 million distinct CDR3 sequences, less than 35% seen only once; the top ten take approximately 0.29%. The CDR3 is made up of 13 amino acids. Trimming cost V 0 bases and J 1 base, with 3 bases left between them. In germline, CDR1 is ENHRY, CDR2 SYGVKD. This entry comes from a study of identical twins. Notes on the study in general: Memory repertoires lacked the insertion deficit that abundant cord blood beta clonotypes showed. There is a chance that invariant MAIT and iNKT cells partially muddied zero-insertion analyses. Researchers reported weaker excess twin sharing in beta out-of-frame sequences.

The chain recombines TRBV10-3 with TRBJ2-5; D is ambiguous. The sequenced sample was cord blood. The clonotype originates from a newborn girl in good health. The CDR3 sequence is CAISESLQETQYF. The CDR3 nucleotides read TGTGCCATCAGTGAGTCGCTCCAAGAGACCCAGTACTTC.